This TCR beta chain was retrieved from a study of blood T cell repertoires in COVID-19. About the research overall: Material from acute and convalescent COVID-19 was sourced from the United States, Italy and Spain. PBMCs, B-cell-depleted T cells, or T cells were the source of the cDNA or gDNA that made up the material.

The sample holds a few counts of this clone. Methods used by the authors: Reference gene primer amplification in the assay estimated nucleated cell counts. Sequencing was performed with immunoSEQ multiplex PCR; in TCRdb, only in-frame clones are kept and a portion is missing. Clone size and the V and J calls come from that table; the DNA yielded D and trimming. Here the sample spans fewer than 200,000 clones, around 80% being singletons. The length of the CDR3 is 13 residues. Germline V lookup: CDR1 MNHNS, CDR2 SASEGT. V lost 5 bases and J lost 7, with 9 bases in between. Sequenced: peripheral blood. The origin of this receptor is a man aged 70-80 years with active or convalescent COVID-19. The chain combines TRBV6-1 with TRBJ1-6; D perhaps matches TRBD1 (5 bases). The CDR3 loop is CASSLGLNSPLHF. CDR3 in DNA: TGTGCCAGCAGTCTGGGACTGAATTCACCCCTCCACTTT.